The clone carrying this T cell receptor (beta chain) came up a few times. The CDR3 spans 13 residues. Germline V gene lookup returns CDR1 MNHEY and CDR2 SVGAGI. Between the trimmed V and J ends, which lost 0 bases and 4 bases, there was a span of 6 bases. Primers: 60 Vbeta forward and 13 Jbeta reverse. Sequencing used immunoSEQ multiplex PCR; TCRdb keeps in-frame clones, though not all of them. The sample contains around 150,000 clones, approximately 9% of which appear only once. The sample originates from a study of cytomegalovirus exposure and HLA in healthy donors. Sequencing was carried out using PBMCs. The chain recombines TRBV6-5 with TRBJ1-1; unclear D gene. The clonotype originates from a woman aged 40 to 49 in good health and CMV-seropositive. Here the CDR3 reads CASSYSTGTEAFF. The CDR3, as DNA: TGTGCCAGCAGTTACTCGACTGGCACTGAAGCTTTCTTT.